The 10 T cell receptor beta chains below all came from one sample that was sequenced in a study of Ad26.COV2.S vaccination and SARS-CoV-2 variants. Assay used: immunoSEQ multiplex PCR; TCRdb lists only in-frame clones, some missing. The sample yields over 250,000 clones, 87% seen once. This sample's treatment: some 20 received Ad26.COV2.S at low or high dose, single or two shots; roughly five received placebo; per-sample allocation not given. At day 63 after the first vaccine or placebo injection, samples were drawn. This material consisted of peripheral blood, taken in a trial of Ad26.COV2.S vaccine versus placebo. The receptor source for this set is a person between 18 and 65 years old who received the Ad26.COV2.S COVID-19 vaccine or a placebo.

The CDR3 nucleotides read TGTGCCAGCAGGACCGGCAGCAAGAGCTCTGGAAACACCATATATTTT. Its protein product is CASRTGSKSSGNTIYF. The rearrangement uses TRBV6-6 and TRBJ1-3, with no clear D. In germline, CDR1 is MNHNY, CDR2 SVGAGI (reference sequence). The CDR3 contains 16 residues. Trimming took off 6 bases at V and 0 bases at J, with 15 bases between the two ends.

The chain links TRBV7-9 to TRBJ1-6; 8 nucleotides match TRBD1. This CDR3 has 14 residues. The germline V gene has CDR1 SEHNR and CDR2 FQNEAQ (reference sequence). With 3 bases clipped from V and 7 bases from J, the junction kept 2 bases outside the gene matches. The CDR3 is CASSLGQDNSPLHF. Written as DNA, the CDR3 is TGTGCCAGCAGCTTGGGACAGGACAATTCACCCCTCCACTTT.

This clone showed up just a few times. V and J are TRBV11-2 and TRBJ2-7, with D tentatively TRBD1 (5 bases). The germline CDR1 and CDR2 sequences are SGHAT and FQNNGV. Trimming shortened V by 2 bases and J by 7 bases, and 9 bases separated the two germline ends. The CDR3 is made up of 12 amino acids. The CDR3, as DNA: TGTGCCAGCAGCTTAATCAGGGAAGAGCAGTACTTC. It specifies CASSLIREEQYF. The variable domain in full, completed from reference TRBV11-2 and TRBJ2-7, reads EAGVAQSPRYKIIEKRQSVAFWCNPISGHATLYWYQQILGQGPKLLIQFQNNGVVDDSQLPKDRFSAERLKGVDSTLKIQPAKLEDSAVYLCASSLIREEQYFGPGTRLTVT.

V usage is TRBV7-9 and J usage is TRBJ1-1, with 8 bases matching TRBD1. Germline assignment: CDR1 SEHNR and CDR2 FQNEAQ (reference sequence). CDR3 length equals 13 residues. V lost 4 bases and J lost 4; bases outside the gene matches: 2. This CDR3 reads CASSSGQGTEAFF. For the CDR3, the DNA is TGTGCCAGCAGCTCCGGACAGGGCACTGAAGCTTTCTTT.

This chain joins TRBV7-2 and TRBJ2-7, with 12 bases aligning to TRBD2. CDR1 is SGHTA, CDR2 FQGNSA, per germline. The CDR3 has 16 amino acids. V lost 2 bases, J lost 7 bases, and 9 bases stayed unmatched. DNA for the CDR3: TGTGCCAGCAGCTTATTGGCTAGCGGGGGGGCCAATGAGCAGTACTTC. This codes for CASSLLASGGANEQYF. Together with reference TRBV7-2 and TRBJ2-7, the CDR3 gives the full variable domain: GAGVSQSPSNKVTEKGKDVELRCDPISGHTALYWYRQSLGQGLEFLIYFQGNSAPDKSGLPSDRFSAERTGGSVSTLTIQRTQQEDSAVYLCASSLLASGGANEQYFGPGTRLTVT.

This chain links TRBV28 with TRBJ1-2, with D possibly matching TRBD1 (6 bases). The V end lost 4 bases, the J end lost 14 bases, and 17 bases lay between the germline ends. Per the germline V gene, CDR1 is MDHEN and CDR2 is SYDVKM. This CDR3 region has 12 residues. The chain's CDR3 is CASSSGTGHKTF. In DNA form, the CDR3 reads TGTGCCAGCAGTTCGGGAACAGGGCATAAAACCTTC.

This CDR3 reads CASSVQGATGNTIYF. The DNA of the CDR3 is TGTGCCAGCAGCGTCCAGGGGGCAACTGGAAACACCATATATTTT. The chain couples TRBV9 to TRBJ1-3; TRBD1 matches 8 bases. Germline V CDR1 and CDR2: SGDLS, YYNGEE. The V segment lost 2 bases and the J segment 2 bases; nucleotides outside the gene matches: 3. The CDR3 has 15 residues.

The chain combines TRBV5-1 with TRBJ2-1; 7 bases line up with TRBD2. The germline V gene encodes CDR1 SGHRS and CDR2 YFSETQ. Trimming removed 4 bases from V and 8 bases from J; junction bases left unmatched: 12. The CDR3 covers 15 residues. The CDR3 reads CASSPYVGGKDEQFF. The CDR3 DNA follows: TGCGCCAGCAGCCCATATGTGGGAGGGAAGGATGAGCAGTTCTTC.

The chain couples TRBV30 to TRBJ2-7, with D perhaps being TRBD1 or TRBD2 (5 bases each). CDR3 length: 12 residues. The ends were cut back, 0 bases at V and 6 bases at J, with 9 bases in the middle. The V gene's germline CDR1 is GTSNPN and CDR2 SVGIG (reference sequence). The CDR3 region has the DNA TGTGCCTGGAGTGTCTCGGGGCCCGAGCAGTACTTC. Translating it yields CAWSVSGPEQYF. Looking up the rest from reference TRBV30 and TRBJ2-7 gives the full variable domain: SQTIHQWPATLVQPVGSPLSLECTVEGTSNPNLYWYRQAAGRGLQLLFYSVGIGQISSEVPQNLSASRPQDRQFILSSKKLLLSDSGFYLCAWSVSGPEQYFGPGTRLTVT.

This rearrangement joins TRBV2 to TRBJ1-5, with D hard to call. Looked up from germline, CDR1 is SNHLY and CDR2 is FYNNEI. The CDR3 has 14 residues. V was cut by 5 bases and J by 1 base, with 9 bases left in between. CDR3 nucleotide sequence: TGTGCCAGCAGTAGACATCTGAGCAATCAGCCCCAGCATTTT. The encoded protein is CASSRHLSNQPQHF.